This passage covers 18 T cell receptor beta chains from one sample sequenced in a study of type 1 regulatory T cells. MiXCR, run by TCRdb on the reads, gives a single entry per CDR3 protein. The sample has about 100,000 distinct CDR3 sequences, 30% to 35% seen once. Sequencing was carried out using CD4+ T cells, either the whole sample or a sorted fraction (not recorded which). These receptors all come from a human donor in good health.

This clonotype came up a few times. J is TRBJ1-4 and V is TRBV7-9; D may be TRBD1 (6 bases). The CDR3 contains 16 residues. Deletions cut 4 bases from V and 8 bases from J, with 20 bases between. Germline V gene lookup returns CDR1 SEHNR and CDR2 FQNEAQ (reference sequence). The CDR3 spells CASSSSGTTKREKLFF. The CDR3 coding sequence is TGTGCCAGCAGCTCGTCCGGGACAACAAAAAGGGAAAAACTGTTTTTT.

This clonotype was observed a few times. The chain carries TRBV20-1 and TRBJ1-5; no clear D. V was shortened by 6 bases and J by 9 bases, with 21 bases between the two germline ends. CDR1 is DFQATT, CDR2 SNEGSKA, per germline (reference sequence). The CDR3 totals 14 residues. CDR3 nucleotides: TGCAGTGCCCACGACCGGGTCGGTTCGCGGCCCCAGCATTTT. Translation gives CSAHDRVGSRPQHF.

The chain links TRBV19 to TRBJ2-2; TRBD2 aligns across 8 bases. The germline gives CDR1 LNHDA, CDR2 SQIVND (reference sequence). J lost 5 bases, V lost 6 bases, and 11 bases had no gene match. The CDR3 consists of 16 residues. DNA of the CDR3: TGTGCCAGTAGCCGACTAACCGGGACTAGAACCGGGGAGCTGTTTTTT. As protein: CASSRLTGTRTGELFF. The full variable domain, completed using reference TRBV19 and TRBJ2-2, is DGGITQSPKYLFRKEGQNVTLSCEQNLNHDAMYWYRQDPGQGLRLIYYSQIVNDFQKGDIAEGYSVSREKKESFPLTVTSAQKNPTAFYLCASSRLTGTRTGELFFGEGSRLTVL.

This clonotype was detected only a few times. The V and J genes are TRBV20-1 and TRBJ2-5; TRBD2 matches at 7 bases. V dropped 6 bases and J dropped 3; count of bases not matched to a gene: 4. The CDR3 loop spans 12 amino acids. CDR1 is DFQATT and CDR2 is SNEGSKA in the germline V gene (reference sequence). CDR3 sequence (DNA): TGCAGTGCCCAAGCGGGAAAAGAGACCCAGTACTTC. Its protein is CSAQAGKETQYF.

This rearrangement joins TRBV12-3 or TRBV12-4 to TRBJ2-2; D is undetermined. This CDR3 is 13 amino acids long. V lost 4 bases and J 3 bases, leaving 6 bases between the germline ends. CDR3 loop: CASSSWDTGELFF. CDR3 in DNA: TGTGCCAGCAGTTCGTGGGACACCGGGGAGCTGTTTTTT.

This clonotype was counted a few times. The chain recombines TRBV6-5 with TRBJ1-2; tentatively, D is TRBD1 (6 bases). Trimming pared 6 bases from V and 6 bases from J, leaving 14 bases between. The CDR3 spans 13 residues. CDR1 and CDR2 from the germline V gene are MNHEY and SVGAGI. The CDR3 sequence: CASSRMGADGYTF. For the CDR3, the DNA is TGTGCCAGCAGCCGGATGGGGGCAGATGGCTACACCTTC.

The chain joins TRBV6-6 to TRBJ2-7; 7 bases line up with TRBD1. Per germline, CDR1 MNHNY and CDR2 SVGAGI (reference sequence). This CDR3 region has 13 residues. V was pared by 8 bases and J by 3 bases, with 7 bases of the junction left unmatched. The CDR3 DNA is TGTGCCAGCCTCGACAGGGCGTACTACGAGCAGTACTTC. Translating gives CASLDRAYYEQYF.

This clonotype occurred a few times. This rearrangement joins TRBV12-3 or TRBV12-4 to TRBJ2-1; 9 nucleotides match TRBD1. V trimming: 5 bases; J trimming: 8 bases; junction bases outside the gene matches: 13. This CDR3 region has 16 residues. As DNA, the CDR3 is TGTGCCAGCAGTACCCCTCGGACAGGGGCCGGGGATGAGCAGTTCTTC. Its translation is CASSTPRTGAGDEQFF.

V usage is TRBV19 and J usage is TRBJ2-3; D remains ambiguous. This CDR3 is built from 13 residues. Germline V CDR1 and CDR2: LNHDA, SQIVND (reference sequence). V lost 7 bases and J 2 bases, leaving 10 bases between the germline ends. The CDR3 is CASIADSTDTQYF. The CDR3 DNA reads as TGTGCCAGTATAGCAGATTCCACAGATACGCAGTATTTT.

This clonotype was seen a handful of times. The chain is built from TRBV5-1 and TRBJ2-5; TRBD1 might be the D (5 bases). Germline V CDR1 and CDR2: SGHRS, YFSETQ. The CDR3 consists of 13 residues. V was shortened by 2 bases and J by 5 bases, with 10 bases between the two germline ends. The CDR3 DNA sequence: TGCGCCAGCAGCTTCTCAGGGTCGGAGACCCAGTACTTC. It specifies CASSFSGSETQYF.

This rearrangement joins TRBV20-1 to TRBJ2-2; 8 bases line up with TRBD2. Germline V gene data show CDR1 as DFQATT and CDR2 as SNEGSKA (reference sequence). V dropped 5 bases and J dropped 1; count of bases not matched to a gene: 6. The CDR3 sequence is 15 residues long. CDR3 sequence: CSAETGTRNTGELFF. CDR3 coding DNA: TGCAGTGCTGAAACCGGGACTAGGAACACCGGGGAGCTGTTTTTT.

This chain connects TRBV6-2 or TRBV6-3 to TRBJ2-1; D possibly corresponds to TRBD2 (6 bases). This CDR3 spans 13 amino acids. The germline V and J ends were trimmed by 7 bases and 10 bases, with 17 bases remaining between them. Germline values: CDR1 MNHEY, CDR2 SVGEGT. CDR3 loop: CASKTGTPFEQFF. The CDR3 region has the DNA TGTGCCAGCAAAACCGGGACTCCCTTCGAGCAGTTCTTC.

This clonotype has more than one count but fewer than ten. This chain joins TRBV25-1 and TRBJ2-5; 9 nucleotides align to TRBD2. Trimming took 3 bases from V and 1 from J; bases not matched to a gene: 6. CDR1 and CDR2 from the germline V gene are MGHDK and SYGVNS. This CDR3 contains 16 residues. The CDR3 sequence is CASSEAGGGLQETQYF. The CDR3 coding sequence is TGTGCCAGCAGTGAGGCGGGAGGGGGACTCCAAGAGACCCAGTACTTC.

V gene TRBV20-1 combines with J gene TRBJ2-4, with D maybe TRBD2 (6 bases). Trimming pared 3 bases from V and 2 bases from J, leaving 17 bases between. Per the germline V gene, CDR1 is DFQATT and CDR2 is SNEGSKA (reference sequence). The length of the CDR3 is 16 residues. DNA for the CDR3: TGCAGTGCTAGTTCGATGCGGCGGGATCCCAAAAACATTCAGTACTTC. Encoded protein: CSASSMRRDPKNIQYF.

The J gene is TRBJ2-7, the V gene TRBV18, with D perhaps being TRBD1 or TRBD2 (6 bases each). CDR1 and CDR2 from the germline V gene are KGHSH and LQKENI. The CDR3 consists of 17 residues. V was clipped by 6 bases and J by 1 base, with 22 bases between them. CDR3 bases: TGTGCCAGCTCCCCCCCAGGGGTAGAGCGGGTGTCCTACGAGCAGTACTTC. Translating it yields CASSPPGVERVSYEQYF.

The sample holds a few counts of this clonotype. CDR3 in amino acids: CASSFWRAPRGYTF. The DNA of the CDR3 is TGTGCCAGCAGTTTTTGGAGGGCCCCCCGGGGCTACACCTTC. The chain employs TRBV12-3 or TRBV12-4 and TRBJ1-2; D is ambiguous. V was shortened by 3 bases and J by 8 bases, with 16 bases between the two germline ends. The CDR3 has 14 amino acids.

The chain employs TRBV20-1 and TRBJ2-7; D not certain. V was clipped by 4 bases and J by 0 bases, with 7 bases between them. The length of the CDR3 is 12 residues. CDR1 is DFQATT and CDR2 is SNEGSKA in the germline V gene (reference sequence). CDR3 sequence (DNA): TGCAGTGCTATGGCAGACTCCTACGAGCAGTACTTC. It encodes CSAMADSYEQYF.

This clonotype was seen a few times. The CDR3 sequence is CASSRGTGSEQYF. The CDR3 DNA follows: TGTGCCAGCAGCCGCGGGACAGGGAGCGAGCAGTACTTC. This chain uses TRBV3-1 with TRBJ2-7, with TRBD1 identical over 9 bases. J gave up 6 bases and V 4 bases, and 4 bases lay outside the gene matches. Germline CDR1 and CDR2: LGHDT and YNNKEL (reference sequence). The CDR3 totals 13 residues.